This T cell receptor beta chain was found in a study of T cells after posttransplantation cyclophosphamide. Study-wide findings and caveats: Blood and skin or GI T cell repertoires showed limited TRB overlap. Donor-recipient repertoire similarity was low at 1-2 months, rising over year one. Recipient CMV seropositivity and CMV reactivation strongly tracked TRB clonality.

Repertoires were generated with immunoSEQ multiplex PCR, while TCRdb's copy carries only in-frame clones and drops some. The sample has about 66,000 clones, 80% to 95% seen once. The related graft donor's blood sample was taken on the day of bone marrow donation. J was trimmed by 7 bases and V by 6 bases; bases with no gene match: 6. The CDR3 covers 14 residues. The germline V gene encodes CDR1 KGHSH and CDR2 LQKENI. As to this clone: Its antigen is as yet unknown.

The sample comprised PBMCs. The genes are TRBV18 and TRBJ1-6, with 7 bases lining up with TRBD1. The receptor was derived from a woman younger than 45 in good health and a related stem cell transplant donor. The CDR3 sequence: CASSPSGQNSPLHF. The CDR3, as DNA: TGTGCCAGCTCGCCCTCGGGACAGAATTCACCCCTCCACTTT.